This TCR beta chain was retrieved from a study of blood T cells in healthy people across ages (dated by TCRdb to the mid-2010s). Context from the whole study: In model experiments, template switching captured roughly one uniquely barcoded TCR beta cDNA molecule for every two T cells. The donors were split into four age groups: young (average 16 years), middle-aged (39), aged (over 55) and long-lived (approximately 80). Two additional independent replicas of 1 million unique cDNA reads from the same blood draw were analyzed for two donors (one aged 18 to 30 and one aged 80 or older). To avoid experimental bias, donors of different ages were distributed randomly across sequencing lanes. Using deep sequencing normalized with unique cDNA molecular identifiers, the study measured how TCR beta repertoire diversity changes with age.

Libraries were prepared through 5' RACE. TCRdb names Illumina HiSeq 2500 as the instrument used. The second PCR ran for roughly 7 to 11 cycles and used a J-beta primer mix along with a sample-barcoded 5' primer. Each TCR beta cDNA molecule received a unique molecular identifier from a template-switch 5' adaptor carrying 12 random nucleotides. At least 2.5 million CDR3-containing paired-end reads were obtained from each sample. First-strand cDNA was synthesized from all RNA with the Mint cDNA synthesis kit, primed by a TRBC-specific oligonucleotide. Following uracil-DNA glycosylase treatment, a first 18-cycle PCR with universal primers M1SS and BC2_uni_R was performed on all cDNA. In the authors' own workflow: Normalization of each sample was performed by random selection of 1 million high-quality reads, each carrying a distinct molecular identifier. Instead of being binned into consensus sequences, reads with shared molecular identifiers were discarded. MiTCR, run with a Q25 quality threshold and the strictest error-elimination algorithm, handled CDR3 identification, clonotype clustering and error correction. Lower-bound total TCR beta diversity was estimated with a nonparametric unseen species model using Euler transformation. Starting from the raw public reads, TCRdb applied fastp trimming at Q25, assembled clones with MiXCR and retained in-frame beta chains. Entries are consolidated by CDR3 protein sequence, retaining the most common genes and DNA. The V and J calls were not made by the authors but by TCRdb's processing. The sample yields about 780,000 distinct CDR3 sequences; about half were counted once. The ten biggest clones cover 15% to 20% of the sample.

The donors were some 36 Caucasian individuals from Russia, aged 6 to 90 years, who were systemically healthy. Each donor gave ten milliliters of peripheral blood, drawn into EDTA-treated Vacutainer tubes. Ficoll-Paque density-gradient centrifugation was used to isolate PBMCs, with at least 6 million per sample. Total RNA was extracted from PBMCs with Trizol reagent, with at least 5 micrograms obtained per sample. For every donor, flow cytometry on a PBMC aliquot measured the percentage of naive CD45RAhigh/CD27high T cells. As for this clonotype: Its antigen remains unidentified. No much larger clone exists at a distance of one base, and base qualities are not known.

Including cysteine and phenylalanine, the CDR3 has 15 amino acids. Only the CDR3 DNA stays, 45 bases, in frame from base 1. Summary of the overall study and its limitations: Compared with the aged group, the long-lived group had more naive CD4+ T cells, fewer expanded clones and increased TCR diversity, suggesting age selection. Because donor CMV infection status was unknown, age-related changes in expanded clonotypes were potentially confounded. Estimates of total diversity based on one million sequenced T cells were regarded as lower bounds and as underestimates. As age increased, observed TCR beta diversity per million T cells dropped in a roughly linear way, and a significant reduction was already evident by age around 41. Observed TCR beta diversity correlated strongly with the percentage of naive T cells measured by flow cytometry. Since profiling was done on bulk unsorted PBMCs, naive and antigen-experienced compartments could not be conclusively compared.

The chain joins TRBV21-1 to TRBJ2-7; the DNA was not compared with TRBD1, the D call given in the table. TRBV21-1 is shown as a pseudogene. This TCR derives from an older man in good health. Material: blood. CDR3 reads: CASRGGVEGLYEQYF. The sequence in DNA is TGTGCCAGCAGGGGGGGCGTGGAGGGGCTATACGAGCAGTACTTC.